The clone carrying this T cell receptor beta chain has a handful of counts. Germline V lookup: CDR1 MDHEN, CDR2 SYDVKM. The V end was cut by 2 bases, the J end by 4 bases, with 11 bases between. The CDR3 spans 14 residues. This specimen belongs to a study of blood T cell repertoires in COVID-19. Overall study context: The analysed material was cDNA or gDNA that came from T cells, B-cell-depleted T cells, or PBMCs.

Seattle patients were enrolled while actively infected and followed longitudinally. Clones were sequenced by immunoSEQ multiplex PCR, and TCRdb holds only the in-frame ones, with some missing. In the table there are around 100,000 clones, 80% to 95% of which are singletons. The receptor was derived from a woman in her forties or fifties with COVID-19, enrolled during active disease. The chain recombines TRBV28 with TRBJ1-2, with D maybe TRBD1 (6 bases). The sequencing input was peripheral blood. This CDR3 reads CASSLATGLYGYTF. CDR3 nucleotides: TGTGCCAGCAGTTTAGCTACAGGGCTCTATGGCTACACCTTC.